These T cell receptor beta chains were read from a single sample in a study of T-cell memory formation after mild COVID-19. TCRdb recomputed calls from the 5' RACE reads with MiXCR, one row per CDR3 protein. This sample yields approximately 300,000 distinct CDR3 sequences, of which 15% are seen a single time; approximately 23% belongs to the top ten. Sequenced input: PBMCs or a T cell subset sorted from them (not recorded which). These receptors came from a man aged 18 to 30 who had mild COVID-19 (a few samples of this study predate the infection). Cell type and time point are not known. CDR3s include the opening cysteine and the closing phenylalanine or tryptophan. D genes are given only for firm matches. Where a row states a size, it is once, few, many or the class of an expanded clone; other rows omit it.

clone size | CDR3 length | J gene | V gene | D gene | CDR3 protein | CDR3 DNA
few | 17 | TRBJ1-5 | TRBV14 | . | CASSQDGDTLSNQPQHF | TGTGCCAGCAGCCAAGACGGAGACACCCTGAGCAATCAGCCCCAGCATTTT
. | 14 | TRBJ2-1 | TRBV12-3/TRBV12-4 | . | CASSSSRTAHEQFF | TGTGCCAGCAGTTCCTCCAGGACTGCGCATGAGCAGTTCTTC
. | 13 | TRBJ1-2 | TRBV7-9 | . | CASSPENNYGYTF | TGTGCCAGCAGCCCAGAGAATAACTATGGCTACACCTTC
. | 11 | TRBJ2-5 | TRBV9 | . | CASSSYGTQYF | TGTGCCAGCAGCTCCTACGGGACCCAGTACTTC
few | 16 | TRBJ2-1 | TRBV4-3 | . | CASSQEFWLRYNEQFF | TGCGCCAGCAGCCAAGAATTTTGGCTAAGATACAATGAGCAGTTCTTC
. | 14 | TRBJ2-7 | TRBV12-3/TRBV12-4 | . | CASSWSGRSYEQYF | TGTGCCAGCAGTTGGTCGGGGCGATCGTACGAGCAGTACTTC
. | 13 | TRBJ2-7 | TRBV5-4 | . | CASSLTTTDEQYF | TGTGCCAGCAGCTTAACGACGACGGACGAGCAGTACTTC
few | 13 | TRBJ1-5 | TRBV7-2 | . | CASSLGVNQPQHF | TGTGCCAGCAGCTTAGGCGTGAATCAGCCCCAGCATTTT
. | 17 | TRBJ2-3 | TRBV19 | TRBD1 | CASSSFGDRVIPDTQYF | TGTGCCAGTAGTTCCTTCGGGGACAGAGTTATACCAGATACGCAGTATTTT
. | 14 | TRBJ2-7 | TRBV18 | TRBD1 | CASSPGQESYEQYF | TGTGCCAGCTCACCTGGACAGGAATCCTACGAGCAGTACTTC
. | 13 | TRBJ2-1 | TRBV7-3 | . | CASSLAGDDEQFF | TGTGCCAGCAGCTTAGCAGGGGACGATGAGCAGTTCTTC
few | 15 | TRBJ2-7 | TRBV7-2 | . | CASSLRLVGAHEQYF | TGTGCCAGCAGCCTCCGACTAGTTGGTGCCCACGAGCAGTACTTC
many | 15 | TRBJ2-1 | TRBV4-3 | . | CASSLWASSYNEQFF | TGCGCCAGCAGCCTATGGGCCAGCTCCTACAATGAGCAGTTCTTC
. | 14 | TRBJ2-7 | TRBV6-2/TRBV6-3 | TRBD2 | CASSLPGLAGEQYF | TGTGCCAGCAGTTTACCGGGACTAGCGGGCGAGCAGTACTTC
. | 14 | TRBJ1-2 | TRBV5-1 | . | CASSSDRRVYGYTF | TGCGCCAGCAGTTCTGACAGGAGGGTCTATGGCTACACCTTC
few | 16 | TRBJ1-4 | TRBV4-1 | . | CASSQDRAGTNEKLFF | TGCGCCAGCAGCCAAGATCGGGCAGGGACTAATGAAAAACTGTTTTTT
. | 11 | TRBJ2-7 | TRBV5-5 | . | CASRLNYEQYF | TGTGCCAGCAGGTTAAACTACGAGCAGTACTTC
few | 16 | TRBJ2-2 | TRBV20-1 | TRBD1 | CSAPRGGQGSPGELFF | TGCAGTGCCCCAAGGGGGGGACAGGGGTCTCCCGGGGAGCTGTTTTTT
few | 15 | TRBJ1-5 | TRBV28 | . | CASSSNRVWNQPQHF | TGTGCCAGCAGTTCTAACAGGGTTTGGAATCAGCCCCAGCATTTT
many | 14 | TRBJ1-5 | TRBV7-2 | . | CASSLVEGDQPQHF | TGTGCCAGCAGCTTAGTTGAGGGGGATCAGCCCCAGCATTTT
. | 17 | TRBJ1-2 | TRBV7-3 | TRBD1 | CASSLKGDSRRAYGYTF | TGTGCCAGCAGCTTAAAAGGGGACAGTCGGCGGGCCTATGGCTACACCTTC
. | 16 | TRBJ1-5 | TRBV18 | . | CASSVTGYVGNQPQHF | TGTGCCAGCTCAGTTACAGGGTACGTCGGCAATCAGCCCCAGCATTTT